This T cell receptor (beta chain) was sequenced during a study of blood T cell repertoires in COVID-19. Study context: Sources were T cells, B-cell-depleted T cells, or PBMCs; the material itself was cDNA or gDNA.

Germline CDR1 reads LGHNA; CDR2 reads YSLEER. Deletions cut 0 bases from V and 3 bases from J, with 12 bases between. The CDR3 has 15 amino acids. Using immunoSEQ multiplex PCR, the repertoire was profiled, and TCRdb retains in-frame clones only, with some absent. The repertoire includes 70,000 to 100,000 clones, 87% of them detected once, and 15% to 20% sits in the top ten. This chain links TRBV4-3 with TRBJ2-7; tentative D call: TRBD1 (5 bases). The specimen was peripheral blood. The sequence derives from a woman in her sixties with COVID-19, enrolled during active disease. The CDR3 loop is CASSQDIRADYEQYF. In DNA form, the CDR3 reads TGCGCCAGCAGCCAAGATATCAGGGCGGACTACGAGCAGTACTTC.